This TCR beta chain was sequenced in a study of blood T cell repertoires in COVID-19. About the study: Researchers got acute and convalescent COVID-19 samples from the United States, Italy and Spain. PBMCs, B-cell-depleted T cells, or T cells were the source of the cDNA or gDNA that made up the material.

Trimming shortened V by 0 bases and J by 5 bases, and 13 bases separated the two germline ends. Per germline, CDR1 MGHRA and CDR2 YSYEKL. The length of the CDR3 is 15 residues. TCRdb's copy holds only in-frame clones and misses some; the assay was immunoSEQ multiplex PCR. Of about 58,000 clones listed, about 84% are singletons. The rearrangement uses TRBV4-1 and TRBJ1-1; no firm D call. Sequencing input: peripheral blood. This receptor was identified in a man aged 35-49 years with active COVID-19. The CDR3 nucleotides read TGCGCCAGCAGCCAAGATCAAGCTCCGGAGACTGAAGCTTTCTTT. Protein product: CASSQDQAPETEAFF.